The next 26 T cell receptor beta chains were all read from a single sample in a study of OX40 agonist ivuxolimab in advanced cancers. The data were produced by immunoSEQ multiplex PCR, yet TCRdb's version contains in-frame clones alone and is incomplete. The sample lists around 15,000 clones, around 93% seen once, with roughly 7.7% in the top ten. The sample in question was CD4+ or CD8+ T cells sorted from blood, obtained in a trial of the OX40 agonist ivuxolimab. These receptors originate from an adult with an advanced solid tumor such as melanoma, head and neck, liver or kidney cancer.

The chain carries TRBV2 and TRBJ1-5; D is unclear. Germline V gene data show CDR1 as SNHLY and CDR2 as FYNNEI. Trimming took 0 bases from V and 3 from J, leaving 9 bases between them. The CDR3 has 15 residues. The CDR3 loop reads CASSEAQPTNQPQHF. CDR3 coding DNA: TGTGCCAGCAGTGAAGCCCAGCCCACCAATCAGCCCCAGCATTTT. The variable domain in full, with the rest retrieved from reference TRBV2 and TRBJ1-5, is EPEVTQTPSHQVTQMGQEVILRCVPISNHLYFYWYRQILGQKVEFLVSFYNNEISEKSEIFDDQFSVERPDGSNFTLKIRSTKLEDSAMYFCASSEAQPTNQPQHFGDGTRLSIL.

The chain carries TRBV4-1 and TRBJ2-2; D possibly corresponds to TRBD2 (5 bases). Germline CDR1 MGHRA, CDR2 YSYEKL. The V gene lost 6 bases and the J gene lost 0 bases, with 8 bases spanning the gap. This CDR3 has 14 amino acids. The CDR3 region has the DNA TGCGCCAGCAGACGGACTTCGAACACCGGGGAGCTGTTTTTT. This codes for CASRRTSNTGELFF.

The rearrangement uses TRBV11-2 and TRBJ1-1; D not certain. Germline CDR1 and CDR2: SGHAT and FQNNGV. The CDR3 totals 14 residues. Trimming left V 5 bases short and J 6 bases short, with 16 bases between. CDR3 sequence reads: CASSPENGDPEAFF. Written as DNA, the CDR3 is TGTGCCAGCAGCCCAGAGAACGGGGATCCTGAAGCTTTCTTT.

This chain connects TRBV13 to TRBJ2-1; D is uncertain. This CDR3 comprises 17 residues. V was clipped by 5 bases and J by 7 bases, with 24 bases between them. The germline V gene encodes CDR1 PRHDT and CDR2 FYEKMQ (reference sequence). The CDR3 protein is CASSLGPDPRLGNEQFF. The CDR3 DNA reads TGTGCCAGCAGCCTCGGGCCCGACCCGCGGCTGGGGAATGAGCAGTTCTTC.

This clone occurred once. The V call is TRBV4-3, the J call TRBJ2-1, with D maybe TRBD2 (6 bases). The CDR3 is made up of 16 amino acids. Germline loops: CDR1 LGHNA, CDR2 YSLEER. With 0 bases removed from V and 3 bases from J, the gap between germline ends came to 12 bases. The CDR3 spells CASSQDFPGVYNEQFF. The DNA of the CDR3 is TGCGCCAGCAGCCAAGATTTCCCGGGGGTCTACAATGAGCAGTTCTTC.

The chain links TRBV28 to TRBJ2-7; TRBD2 matches at 12 bases. V shed 6 bases and J 3 bases; nucleotides not matched to a gene: 6. This CDR3 has 15 residues. Germline V gene lookup returns CDR1 MDHEN and CDR2 SYDVKM. The CDR3: CASRRTSGRIYEQYF. CDR3 DNA: TGTGCCAGCAGACGTACTAGCGGGAGGATCTACGAGCAGTACTTC.

This clone was counted a single time. The chain combines TRBV7-8 with TRBJ2-5; tentative D call: TRBD2 (5 bases). Trimming removed 5 bases at V and 7 bases at J, with 11 bases between. The CDR3 has 12 residues. The germline V gene encodes CDR1 SGHVS and CDR2 FQNEAQ. The CDR3 region is CASSPGSGTQYF. CDR3 nucleotide sequence: TGTGCCAGCAGCCCGGGATCGGGGACCCAGTACTTC.

This clone has just one count. The J gene is TRBJ2-7, the V gene TRBV15, with D maybe TRBD1 (6 bases). The CDR3 spans 17 residues. CDR1 LNHNV and CDR2 YYDKDF come from the germline V gene (reference sequence). Between the trimmed V and J ends, which lost 5 bases and 2 bases, there was a span of 22 bases. The CDR3, as DNA: TGTGCCACCAGCGGATCTTCAGGGGAGTGGGAGACCTACGAGCAGTACTTC. Residues: CATSGSSGEWETYEQYF.

The V gene is TRBV6-5, the J gene TRBJ1-2; D gene uncertain. Trimming pared 6 bases from V and 0 bases from J, leaving 11 bases between. The CDR3 contains 14 residues. Germline V lookup: CDR1 MNHEY, CDR2 SVGAGI. The CDR3 DNA reads as TGTGCCAGCAGGGGCGGACGGACTAACTATGGCTACACCTTC. Translating it yields CASRGGRTNYGYTF.

The chain's CDR3 is CASSLGGGARETQYF. The CDR3 region has the DNA TGTGCCAGCAGCTTAGGTGGGGGGGCGAGAGAGACCCAGTACTTC. The V call is TRBV11-2, the J call TRBJ2-5, with D possibly being TRBD2 (7 bases). Trimming left V 1 base short and J 4 bases short, with 13 bases between. Germline values: CDR1 SGHAT, CDR2 FQNNGV. The CDR3 extends over 15 amino acids.

This chain uses TRBV9 with TRBJ1-3; D not resolved. CDR3 length equals 13 residues. Trimming took off 0 bases at V and 4 bases at J, with 5 bases between the two ends. Germline lookup yields CDR1 SGDLS and CDR2 YYNGEE. The CDR3 bases are TGTGCCAGCAGCGTAGCTCCGGGAAACACCATATATTTT. Encoded protein: CASSVAPGNTIYF.

This clone was recorded once. The V gene is TRBV7-2, the J gene TRBJ2-7; maybe TRBD2 (6 bases). Germline V gene lookup returns CDR1 SGHTA and CDR2 FQGNSA. This CDR3 comprises 14 residues. The V gene lost 5 bases and the J gene lost 5 bases, with 16 bases spanning the gap. The CDR3 reads CASSQRAGPNEQYF. The CDR3 region has the DNA TGTGCCAGCAGCCAACGAGCGGGTCCCAACGAGCAGTACTTC.

The chain carries TRBV29-1 and TRBJ2-2; 9 positions agree with TRBD1. With V trimmed by 1 base and J by 6 bases, 6 bases remained unmatched. Germline V gene sequence: CDR1 SQVTM, CDR2 ANQGSEA. This CDR3 contains 15 residues. Written as DNA, the CDR3 is TGCAGCGTTGAAGCCCAGGACAGGGGCTCCGGGGAGCTGTTTTTT. Translating it yields CSVEAQDRGSGELFF.

This chain joins TRBV11-3 and TRBJ2-7; possible D gene TRBD1, 6 bases. From germline, CDR1 is SGHNT and CDR2 YENEEA. Trimming removed 5 bases at V and 2 bases at J, with 16 bases between. CDR3 size: 15 residues. In DNA form, the CDR3 reads TGTGCCAGCAGCGCCACTCTCGGGGACACCTACGAGCAGTACTTC. Its protein is CASSATLGDTYEQYF.

V gene TRBV5-1 combines with J gene TRBJ2-7; the match to TRBD1 covers 8 bases. This CDR3 contains 15 residues. Germline values: CDR1 SGHRS, CDR2 YFSETQ. V lost 1 base, J lost 4 bases, and 7 bases stayed unmatched. Here the CDR3 reads CASSLRWTGSYEQYF. DNA for the CDR3: TGCGCCAGCAGCTTGCGATGGACAGGGTCGTACGAGCAGTACTTC.

The chain has TRBV28 and TRBJ1-5, with D unclear. CDR3 length: 16 amino acids. Per germline, CDR1 MDHEN and CDR2 SYDVKM. Trimming pared 7 bases from V and 0 bases from J, leaving 16 bases between. CDR3 sequence reads: CASTASLVDSNQPQHF. The CDR3 DNA reads as TGTGCCAGCACCGCGAGTCTGGTAGATAGCAATCAGCCCCAGCATTTT. The full variable domain, with the rest looked up from reference TRBV28 and TRBJ1-5, is DVKVTQSSRYLVKRTGEKVFLECVQDMDHENMFWYRQDPGLGLRLIYFSYDVKMKEKGDIPEGYSVSREKKERFSLILESASTNQTSMYLCASTASLVDSNQPQHFGDGTRLSIL.

This sequence joins TRBV6-1 and TRBJ1-2, with D uncertain. The CDR3 has 12 amino acids. V was pared by 3 bases and J by 4 bases, with 6 bases between. Germline V gives CDR1 MNHNS, CDR2 SASEGT. CDR3 in DNA: TGTGCCAGCAGTGACGGCTCCTATGGCTACACCTTC. It is translated as CASSDGSYGYTF.

The rearrangement links TRBV28 to TRBJ2-3; D is uncertain. With 7 bases removed from V and 6 bases from J, the gap between germline ends came to 11 bases. The CDR3 totals 12 residues. CDR1 and CDR2 from the germline V gene are MDHEN and SYDVKM. The CDR3 DNA reads as TGTGCCAGCACCCAGGAAGGGGATACGCAGTATTTT. It codes for CASTQEGDTQYF.

The V call is TRBV6-1, the J call TRBJ1-2, with TRBD1 as a possible D gene (5 bases). This CDR3 has 14 amino acids. Trimming shortened V by 2 bases and J by 4 bases, and 11 bases separated the two germline ends. CDR1 MNHNS and CDR2 SASEGT come from the germline V gene. The CDR3 loop is CASSESGTGYGYTF. As DNA, the CDR3 is TGTGCCAGCAGTGAATCCGGGACGGGCTATGGCTACACCTTC.

This clone turned up a few times. The chain joins TRBV28 to TRBJ2-1; 14 bases fit TRBD2. CDR1 is MDHEN, CDR2 SYDVKM, per germline. CDR3 length equals 17 residues. V shed 5 bases, J shed 7 bases, and the junction held 10 bases outside the gene matches. The CDR3 loop reads CASSPPRLAGGRNEQFF. The CDR3 DNA reads as TGTGCCAGCAGTCCTCCCCGACTAGCGGGGGGGCGGAATGAGCAGTTCTTC. Full variable domain (remainder filled in from reference TRBV28 and TRBJ2-1): DVKVTQSSRYLVKRTGEKVFLECVQDMDHENMFWYRQDPGLGLRLIYFSYDVKMKEKGDIPEGYSVSREKKERFSLILESASTNQTSMYLCASSPPRLAGGRNEQFFGPGTRLTVL.

The genes are TRBV5-4 and TRBJ1-1; D remains ambiguous. CDR1 and CDR2 (germline): SGHNT, YYREEE (reference sequence). The CDR3 sequence is 13 residues long. The V end lost 4 bases, the J end lost 6 bases, and 13 bases lay between the germline ends. CDR3 sequence (DNA): TGTGCCAGCAGCGGCATAGGCGGCTCTGAAGCTTTCTTT. Translating gives CASSGIGGSEAFF.

The chain has TRBV28 and TRBJ1-2; D uncertain. Trimming pared 7 bases from V and 5 bases from J, leaving 17 bases between. This CDR3 is built from 14 residues. Germline-derived CDR1 and CDR2 are MDHEN and SYDVKM. CDR3 amino acids: CASTLVGVPYGYTF. CDR3 in DNA: TGTGCCAGCACCTTGGTTGGGGTGCCATATGGCTACACCTTC.

This chain links TRBV6-6 with TRBJ1-1; D not resolved. Germline values: CDR1 MNHNY, CDR2 SVGAGI (reference sequence). The CDR3 is made up of 11 amino acids. Between the trimmed V and J ends, which lost 9 bases and 5 bases, there was a span of 10 bases. CDR3 in DNA: TGTGCCAGTTCAGGAGGGACTGAAGCTTTCTTT. Translation: CASSGGTEAFF.

This rearrangement joins TRBV11-3 to TRBJ2-2; the D is unclear. The germline V and J ends were trimmed by 7 bases and 3 bases, with 9 bases remaining between them. The CDR3 runs 13 residues. In germline, CDR1 is SGHNT, CDR2 YENEEA. The CDR3 DNA follows: TGTGCCAGCATATCTGGGGACACCGGGGAGCTGTTTTTT. It codes for CASISGDTGELFF.

The chain combines TRBV6-5 with TRBJ2-7, with 9 bases fitting TRBD2. Germline-derived CDR1 and CDR2 are MNHEY and SVGAGI. This CDR3 region has 12 residues. V dropped 9 bases and J dropped 3; count of bases not matched to a gene: 3. CDR3 loop: CASLAGDYEQYF. The CDR3, as DNA: TGTGCCAGTTTAGCGGGAGACTACGAGCAGTACTTC.

V and J are TRBV5-1 and TRBJ2-7, with 7 bases matching TRBD1. The CDR3 runs to 15 residues. The germline CDR1 and CDR2 sequences are SGHRS and YFSETQ. V lost 0 bases to trimming and J lost 5 bases; unmatched junction nucleotides: 8. For the CDR3, the DNA is TGCGCCAGCAGCTTGGTGGTACAGGGGCGGGACGAGCAGTACTTC. This codes for CASSLVVQGRDEQYF.